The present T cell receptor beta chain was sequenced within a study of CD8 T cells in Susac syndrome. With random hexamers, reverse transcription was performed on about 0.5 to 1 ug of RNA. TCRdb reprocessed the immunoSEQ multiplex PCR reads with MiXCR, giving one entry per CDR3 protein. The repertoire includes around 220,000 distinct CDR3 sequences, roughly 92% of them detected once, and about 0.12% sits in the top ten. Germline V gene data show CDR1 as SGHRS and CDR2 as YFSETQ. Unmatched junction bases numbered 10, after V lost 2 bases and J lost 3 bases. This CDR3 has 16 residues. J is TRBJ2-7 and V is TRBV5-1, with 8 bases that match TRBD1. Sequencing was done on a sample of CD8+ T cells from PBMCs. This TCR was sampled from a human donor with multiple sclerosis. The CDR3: CASSFETQGARYEQYF. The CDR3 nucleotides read TGCGCCAGCAGCTTCGAAACTCAGGGGGCCCGCTACGAGCAGTACTTC. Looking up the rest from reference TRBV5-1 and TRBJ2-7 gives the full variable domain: KAGVTQTPRYLIKTRGQQVTLSCSPISGHRSVSWYQQTPGQGLQFLFEYFSETQRNKGNFPGRFSGRQFSNSRSEMNVSTLELGDSALYLCASSFETQGARYEQYFGPGTRLTVT.